This T cell receptor beta chain is drawn from a study of graft-versus-host responses after intestinal transplantation. About the study: Each recipient received anti-thymocyte globulin induction, then tacrolimus and steroids for around three years.

CDR3 length: 16 amino acids. CDR1 is SGHRS, CDR2 YFSETQ, per germline. V lost 0 bases and J 4 bases, leaving 11 bases between the germline ends. Using immunoSEQ multiplex PCR, the repertoire was profiled, and TCRdb retains in-frame clones only, with some absent. The sample records fewer than 20,000 clones, 38% being singletons. The culture paired approximately 200,000 irradiated violet-dye-labeled stimulators with approximately 200,000 CFSE-labeled responders. The TCR comes from a human patient who received an intestinal transplant. This specimen was alloreactive CD4+ T cells from a mixed lymphocyte reaction culture, taken before intestinal transplant. This sample's subset: CFSE-low proliferating T cells sorted from approximately 6-day pre-transplant mixed lymphocyte reaction (GvH or HvG direction). The gene calls are TRBV5-1 and TRBJ1-6, with D perhaps matching TRBD1 (5 bases). The CDR3 sequence is CASSLAGGAYNSPLHF. CDR3 nucleotides: TGCGCCAGCAGCTTGGCGGGCGGGGCGTATAATTCACCCCTCCACTTT. The full variable domain, with the rest looked up from reference TRBV5-1 and TRBJ1-6, is KAGVTQTPRYLIKTRGQQVTLSCSPISGHRSVSWYQQTPGQGLQFLFEYFSETQRNKGNFPGRFSGRQFSNSRSEMNVSTLELGDSALYLCASSLAGGAYNSPLHFGNGTRLTVT.